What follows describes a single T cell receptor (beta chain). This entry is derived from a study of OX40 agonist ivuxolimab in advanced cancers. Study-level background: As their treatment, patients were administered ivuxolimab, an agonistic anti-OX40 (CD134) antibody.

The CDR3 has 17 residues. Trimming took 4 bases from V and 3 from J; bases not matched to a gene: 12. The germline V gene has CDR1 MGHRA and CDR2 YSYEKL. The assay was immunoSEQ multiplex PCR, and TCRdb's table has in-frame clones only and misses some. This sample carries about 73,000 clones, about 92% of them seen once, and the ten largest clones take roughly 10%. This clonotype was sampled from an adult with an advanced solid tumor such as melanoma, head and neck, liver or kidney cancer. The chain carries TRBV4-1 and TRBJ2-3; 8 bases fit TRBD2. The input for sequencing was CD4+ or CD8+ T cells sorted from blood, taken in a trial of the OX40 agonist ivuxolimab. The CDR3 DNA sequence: TGCGCCAGCAGCCCTGTACTTGAGCGGGGGTCTACAGATACGCAGTATTTT. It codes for CASSPVLERGSTDTQYF.